Below, 24 T cell receptor delta chains from the same sample are listed, as sequenced in a study of gamma-delta chains in newborns, infants, children. TCRdb fed the reads to CATT. The sample contains about 6,900 delta-chain clones, over 2% of which appear only once. Sample: blood. The receptors were gathered from a child who was a newborn, infant or young child, either healthy, febrile or measles-vaccinated (not recorded which).

By sample fraction, this clone is large. This same CDR3 is encoded by further DNA sequences in the sample. The V gene is TRDV2, the J gene TRDJ3; D is perhaps TRDD3 (6 bases). Germline CDR1 and CDR2: GEAIGNYY and EKD. This CDR3 spans 18 amino acids. V was trimmed by 0 bases and J by 1 base, leaving 12 bases between them. CDR3 nucleotides: TGTGCCTGTGACACCGCGGGGGGAAGTTCCTGGGACACCCGACAGATGTTTTTC. It encodes CACDTAGGSSWDTRQMFF.

A remark on this clone: A read error may explain this, as a much larger clone is one base away. At the DNA level, this CDR3 is encoded by other sequences in the same sample as well. The chain combines TRDV2 with TRDJ1; D is perhaps TRDD3 (5 bases). The germline V and J ends were trimmed by 2 bases and 0 bases, with 12 bases remaining between them. Germline CDR1 and CDR2: GEAIGNYY and EKD. This CDR3 is built from 15 residues. CDR3 sequence (DNA): TGTGCCTGTGACAGGGGGGCCCCGTACACCGATAAACTCATCTTT. Encoded protein: CACDRGAPYTDKLIF.

A few counts support this clone. A much larger clone is a single base away; this may be a read error. The chain uses TRDV2 and TRDJ3; 8 nucleotides align to TRDD3. The CDR3 contains 22 residues. V shed 1 base, J shed 0 bases, and the junction held 16 bases outside the gene matches. CDR1 is GEAIGNYY and CDR2 is EKD in the germline V gene. The CDR3 loop is CACDTMELGGPRASWDTRQMFF. DNA of the CDR3: TGTGCCTGTGACACGATGGAACTGGGGGGGCCCCGCGCCTCCTGGGACACCCGACAGATGTTTTTC.

In its sample, this clone was seen a few times. This DNA translates differently at residue 12 from the TCRdb protein, which is that of a much larger clone; a read error is likely, and the protein shown is the DNA's own translation. This sequence joins TRDV3 and TRDJ1, with 7 nucleotides matching TRDD3. The CDR3 has 13 residues. The germline V gene has CDR1 TVYSNPD and CDR2 GDNSRS (reference sequence). CDR3 amino acids: CAFKPGGIDKLTF. The CDR3 DNA is TGTGCCTTTAAACCTGGGGGTATCGATAAACTCACCTTT.

Worth noting for this clone: At one boundary the junction diverges from the germline segment, which might be a read error. The genes are TRDV2 and TRDJ3; the match to TRDD3 covers 13 bases. Germline V gene sequence: CDR1 GEAIGNYY, CDR2 EKD. The CDR3 totals 18 residues. CDR3 in DNA: TGTGCCTTTGATACTGGGGGATACGCGTCCTGGGACACCCGACAGATGTTCTTC. Its translation is CAFDTGGYASWDTRQMFF.

Of note for this clone: A clone one base away is much larger, so this may be a read error. The gene calls are TRDV2 and TRDJ1, with 8 bases fitting TRDD3. Trimming at V came to 3 bases and at J to 3 bases, leaving 14 bases not matched to a gene. The germline CDR1 and CDR2 sequences are GEAIGNYY and EKD. The CDR3 length is 17 residues. CDR3 in amino acids: CACDAVGDPGVADKLIF. CDR3 coding DNA: TGTGCCTGTGACGCCGTGGGGGATCCCGGGGTGGCCGATAAACTCATCTTT.

This clone was counted between two and nine times. Additional DNA sequences in this sample encode the identical CDR3. This chain's CDR3 is CALGEPLGLLSPGADKLIF. In DNA, the CDR3 is TGTGCTCTTGGGGAACCGCTCGGCCTTCTAAGCCCGGGGGCCGATAAACTCATCTTT. The chain couples TRDV1 to TRDJ1, with D perhaps assigned TRDD2 or TRDD3 (5 bases each). Germline lookup yields CDR1 TSWWSYY and CDR2 QGS. The CDR3 runs to 19 residues. Trimming left V 1 base short and J 3 bases short, with 24 bases between.

To note about this clone: The TCRdb record carries a much larger clone's protein, which differs from this DNA's translation at residue 4; a read error is the likely cause, and the protein listed here is the DNA translation. This CDR3 is CACGTVVGDTWDTRQMFF. The CDR3 bases are TGTGCCTGTGGCACCGTGGTGGGGGATACCTGGGACACCCGACAGATGTTTTTC. The chain employs TRDV2 and TRDJ3; 9 positions agree with TRDD3. CDR1 is GEAIGNYY, CDR2 EKD, per germline. The CDR3 is 18 residues long.

This clone was recorded a few times. Possible read error: a much larger clone is one base away. Other DNA sequences of this sample code for an identical CDR3. The V call is TRDV2, the J call TRDJ3; 9 positions match TRDD3. Germline V gene lookup returns CDR1 GEAIGNYY and CDR2 EKD. The CDR3 totals 20 residues. DNA for the CDR3: TGTGCCTGTGACTCTTCCTGGGGGATGCACAGCTCCTGGGACACCCGCCAGATGTTTTTC. Translated: CACDSSWGMHSSWDTRQMFF.

With regard to this clone: A much larger clone sits a single nucleotide away, making a read error possible. The identical CDR3 is also encoded by other nucleotide sequences in the sample. V and J are TRDV2 and TRDJ3; TRDD3 agrees at 13 bases. Per germline, CDR1 GEAIGNYY and CDR2 EKD. There are 19 residues in the CDR3. CDR3: CACDILGDTLGWDTRQMFF. CDR3 DNA: TGTGCCTGCGACATACTGGGGGATACGCTGGGATGGGACACCCGACAGATGTTTTTC.

Details on this clone: The protein TCRdb lists belongs to a much larger clone and differs from this DNA's translation at residue 18, which points to a read error; the protein shown is made from the DNA. This chain joins TRDV2 and TRDJ3, with 12 bases lining up with TRDD3. The CDR3 sequence is 20 residues long. Germline values: CDR1 GEAIGNYY, CDR2 EKD. CDR3: CACDPLLGDTKSWDTRQVFF. In DNA form, the CDR3 reads TGTGCCTGTGACCCTCTACTGGGGGATACAAAGTCCTGGGACACCCGACAGGTGTTTTTC.

This clone occurred a few times. TCRdb shows a much larger clone's protein in place of this DNA's translation, and the two differ at residue 4, likely through a read error; the protein shown is translated from the DNA. The J gene is TRDJ3, the V gene TRDV2; the D gene is possibly TRDD3 (6 bases). V gave up 5 bases and J gave up 2 bases, with 18 bases separating them. The CDR3 spans 18 residues. Germline values: CDR1 GEAIGNYY, CDR2 EKD. CDR3 protein: CACGLRGEGPWDTRQMFF. The CDR3 nucleotides are TGTGCCTGTGGCCTGCGGGGGGAAGGGCCCTGGGACACCCGACAGATGTTTTTC.

A word on this clone: A junction boundary mismatches the germline segment, possibly from a read error. The chain carries TRDV2 and TRDJ3, with 8 bases identical to TRDD3. The CDR3 sequence is 22 residues long. Germline CDR1 and CDR2: GEAIGNYY and EKD. The CDR3 sequence is CACDIVRGLLGASSWDARQMFF. The DNA of the CDR3 is TGTGCCTGTGACATCGTAAGAGGGCTACTGGGGGCGAGCTCCTGGGACGCCCGACAGATGTTTTTC.

A remark on this clone: This clone may be a read error of a much larger clone one base away. Other DNA sequences in the same sample also yield this CDR3. The chain links TRDV2 to TRDJ3, with 10 bases aligning to TRDD3. The CDR3 runs 17 residues. The germline CDR1 and CDR2 sequences are GEAIGNYY and EKD. The CDR3 DNA reads as TGTGCCTGCGACACCTGGGGGATAAACGGGGACACCCGACAGATGTTTTTC. As protein: CACDTWGINGDTRQMFF.

This clone was counted between two and nine times. The amino acid sequence in TCRdb belongs to a much larger clone and departs from this DNA's translation at residue 14, likely a sequencing read error; the sequence shown is translated from the DNA. The gene calls are TRDV2 and TRDJ3, with 8 bases matching TRDD3. The CDR3 extends over 20 amino acids. CDR1 is GEAIGNYY and CDR2 is EKD in the germline V gene. The CDR3 is CACDTVPGGLSSWVTRQMFF. The CDR3, as DNA: TGTGCCTGTGACACCGTTCCTGGGGGACTAAGCTCCTGGGTCACCCGACAGATGTTTTTC.

This clone has more than one count but fewer than ten. TCRdb's protein, taken from a much larger clone, differs from this DNA's translation at residue 9, likely owing to a read error; the protein displayed comes from the DNA. CDR3 sequence: CACDTLLGAAQLFF. For the CDR3, the DNA is TGTGCCTGTGACACATTACTGGGGGCAGCACAACTCTTCTTT. The chain joins TRDV2 to TRDJ2; 8 bases fit TRDD3. The CDR3 runs 14 residues. CDR1 and CDR2 (germline): GEAIGNYY, EKD. V was pared by 1 base and J by 6 bases, with 3 bases of the junction left unmatched.

As concerns this clone: This DNA's translation and the protein TCRdb lists, from a much larger clone, do not match at residue 11, likely due to a read error; the protein shown is translated from the DNA. The CDR3 region is CALGDPPASVELIF. The CDR3 DNA sequence: TGTGCTCTTGGGGACCCGCCCGCGTCGGTTGAACTCATCTTT. This sequence joins TRDV1 and TRDJ1; D not certain. Germline V CDR1 and CDR2: TSWWSYY, QGS. Trimming took off 3 bases at V and 9 bases at J, with 17 bases between the two ends. This CDR3 is built from 14 residues.

Concerning this clone itself: The TCRdb record carries a much larger clone's protein, which differs from this DNA's translation at residue 6; a read error is the likely cause, and the protein listed here is the DNA translation. V usage is TRDV2 and J usage is TRDJ1, with a weak D call TRDD3 (6 bases). Germline CDR1 reads GEAIGNYY; CDR2 reads EKD. The CDR3 consists of 16 residues. Trimming removed 0 bases from V and 0 bases from J, with 13 bases in between. CDR3 region: CACDTMGIPDTDKLIF. The CDR3 DNA is TGTGCCTGTGACACCATGGGGATTCCCGACACCGATAAACTCATCTTT.

Comments on this clone: This likely reflects a read error, since a far larger clone is one base away. The chain has TRDV2 and TRDJ3; 7 bases are a match to TRDD3. The V gene's germline CDR1 is GEAIGNYY and CDR2 EKD. The CDR3 runs 17 residues. DNA for the CDR3: TGTGCCTGTGACACCTGGGGGAGCTCCTTGGACACCCGACAGATGTTTTTC. Amino acids: CACDTWGSSLDTRQMFF.

By its share, this clone is medium-sized. A read error may account for a junction end that differs from germline. The chain links TRDV2 to TRDJ3, with 10 bases that match TRDD3. Germline V gene data show CDR1 as GEAIGNYY and CDR2 as EKD. The CDR3 extends over 15 amino acids. The CDR3 DNA follows: TGTGCCTGTGACTCGGTACTGGGGGATACCCGACAGATGTTTTTC. This sequence encodes CACDSVLGDTRQMFF.

In this sample, this clone turned up a few times. A much larger clone differs from this one at a single base, so this may be a read error. V and J are TRDV2 and TRDJ3, with 12 bases identical to TRDD3. Germline lookup yields CDR1 GEAIGNYY and CDR2 EKD. The CDR3 consists of 20 residues. CDR3 region: CACDTAGTGGYSWDTRRMFF. The CDR3 DNA sequence: TGTGCCTGTGACACCGCGGGGACTGGGGGATACTCCTGGGACACCCGACGGATGTTTTTC.

Points on this clone: A far larger clone is only one base removed, so a read error is likely. The genes are TRDV1 and TRDJ1; 12 positions agree with TRDD3. The germline gives CDR1 TSWWSYY, CDR2 QGS. CDR3 size: 22 residues. V shed 2 bases, J shed 0 bases, and the junction held 19 bases outside the gene matches. The CDR3: CALGESRPDPWGIRNYTDKLIF. CDR3 nucleotide sequence: TGTGCTCTTGGGGAAAGTCGGCCCGACCCCTGGGGGATACGGAACTACACCGATAAACTCATCTTT.

A remark on this clone: A much bigger clone sits one base away, suggesting this may be a read error. This sequence joins TRDV2 and TRDJ3; 12 bases match TRDD3. Germline CDR1 and CDR2: GEAIGNYY and EKD. This CDR3 contains 22 residues. The trim removed 1 base at V and 0 bases at J, leaving 12 bases unmatched. For the CDR3, the DNA is TGTGCCTGTGACACAAGGGGTACTCTGGGGGATACGAGCTCCTGGGACACCCGACAGATGTTTTTC. Translated: CACDTRGTLGDTSSWDTRQMFF.

By sample fraction, this clone is large. The sample carries other DNA sequences with the same CDR3. The chain combines TRDV2 with TRDJ2; 13 nucleotides line up with TRDD3. This CDR3 comprises 21 residues. V shed 3 bases, J shed 4 bases, and the junction held 19 bases outside the gene matches. The germline V gene has CDR1 GEAIGNYY and CDR2 EKD. The chain's CDR3 is CACDLRPTGGYASLRTAQLFF. Written as DNA, the CDR3 is TGTGCCTGTGACCTTAGGCCTACTGGGGGATACGCTTCCCTCCGGACAGCACAACTCTTCTTT.